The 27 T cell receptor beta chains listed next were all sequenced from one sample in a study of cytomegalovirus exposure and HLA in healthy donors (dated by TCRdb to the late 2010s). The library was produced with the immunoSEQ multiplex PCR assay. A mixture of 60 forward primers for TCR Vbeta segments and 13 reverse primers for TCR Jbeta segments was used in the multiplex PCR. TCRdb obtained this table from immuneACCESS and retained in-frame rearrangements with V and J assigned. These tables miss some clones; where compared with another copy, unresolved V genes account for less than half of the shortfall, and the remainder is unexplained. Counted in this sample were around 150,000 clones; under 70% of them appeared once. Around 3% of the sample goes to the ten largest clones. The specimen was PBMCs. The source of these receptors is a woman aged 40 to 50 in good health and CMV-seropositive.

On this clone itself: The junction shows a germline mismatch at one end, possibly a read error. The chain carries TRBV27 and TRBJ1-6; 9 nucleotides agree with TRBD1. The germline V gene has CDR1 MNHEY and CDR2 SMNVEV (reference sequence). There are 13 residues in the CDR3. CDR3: CASSGTGPSPLNF. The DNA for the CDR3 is TGTGCCAGCAGCGGGACAGGGCCATCACCCCTCAACTTT.

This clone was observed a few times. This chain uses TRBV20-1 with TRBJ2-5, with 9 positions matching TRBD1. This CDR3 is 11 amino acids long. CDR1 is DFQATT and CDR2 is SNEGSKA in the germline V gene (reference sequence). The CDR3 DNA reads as TGCAGCGGACAGGGGATAGAGACCCAGTACTTC. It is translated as CSGQGIETQYF.

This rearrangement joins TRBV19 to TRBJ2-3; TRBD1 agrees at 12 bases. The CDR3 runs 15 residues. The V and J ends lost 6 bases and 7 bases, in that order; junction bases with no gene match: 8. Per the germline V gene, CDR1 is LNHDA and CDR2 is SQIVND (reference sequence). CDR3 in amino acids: CASSFPGQGANTQYF. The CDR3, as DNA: TGTGCCAGTAGCTTCCCGGGACAGGGGGCAAATACGCAGTATTTT.

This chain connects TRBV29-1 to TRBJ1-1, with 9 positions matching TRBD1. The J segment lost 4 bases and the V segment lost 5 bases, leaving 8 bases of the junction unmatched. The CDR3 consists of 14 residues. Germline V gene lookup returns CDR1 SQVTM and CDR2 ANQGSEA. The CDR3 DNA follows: TGCAGCGTTCGCTTGACAGGGGGGGGCACTGAAGCTTTCTTT. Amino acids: CSVRLTGGGTEAFF.

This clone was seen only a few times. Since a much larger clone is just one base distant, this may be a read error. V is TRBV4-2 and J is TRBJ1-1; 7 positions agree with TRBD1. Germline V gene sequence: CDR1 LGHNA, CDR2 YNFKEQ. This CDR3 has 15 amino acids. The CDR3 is CASSRYTGVDTEASF. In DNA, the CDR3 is TGTGCCAGCAGCCGTTATACAGGGGTGGACACTGAAGCTTCCTTT.

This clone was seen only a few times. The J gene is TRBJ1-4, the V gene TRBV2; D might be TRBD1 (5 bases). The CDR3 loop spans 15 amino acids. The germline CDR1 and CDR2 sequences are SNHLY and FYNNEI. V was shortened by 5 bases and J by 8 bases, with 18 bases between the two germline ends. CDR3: CASSRNGGVGEKLFF. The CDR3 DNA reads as TGTGCCAGCAGTAGGAATGGAGGGGTTGGGGAAAAACTGTTTTTT. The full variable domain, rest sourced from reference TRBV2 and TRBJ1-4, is EPEVTQTPSHQVTQMGQEVILRCVPISNHLYFYWYRQILGQKVEFLVSFYNNEISEKSEIFDDQFSVERPDGSNFTLKIRSTKLEDSAMYFCASSRNGGVGEKLFFGSGTQLSVL.

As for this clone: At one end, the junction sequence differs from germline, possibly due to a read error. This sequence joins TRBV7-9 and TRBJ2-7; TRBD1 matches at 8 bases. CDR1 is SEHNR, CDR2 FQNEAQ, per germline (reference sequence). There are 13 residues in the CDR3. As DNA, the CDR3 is TGTTCCAGCAGCTTAGTGACAGGGGTTGAGCAGTACTTC. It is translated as CSSSLVTGVEQYF.

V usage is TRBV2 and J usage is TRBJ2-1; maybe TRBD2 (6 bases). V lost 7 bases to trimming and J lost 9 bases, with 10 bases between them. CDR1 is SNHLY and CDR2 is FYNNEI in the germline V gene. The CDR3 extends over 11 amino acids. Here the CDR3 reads CASTGGSEQFF. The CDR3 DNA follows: TGTGCCAGCACTGGAGGGAGTGAGCAGTTCTTC.

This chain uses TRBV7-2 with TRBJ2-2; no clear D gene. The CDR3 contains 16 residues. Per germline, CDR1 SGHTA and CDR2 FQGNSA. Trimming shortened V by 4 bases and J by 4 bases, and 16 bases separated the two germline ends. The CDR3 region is CASSYPVRTATGELFF. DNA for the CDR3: TGTGCCAGCAGCTACCCTGTGAGAACAGCCACCGGGGAGCTGTTTTTT.

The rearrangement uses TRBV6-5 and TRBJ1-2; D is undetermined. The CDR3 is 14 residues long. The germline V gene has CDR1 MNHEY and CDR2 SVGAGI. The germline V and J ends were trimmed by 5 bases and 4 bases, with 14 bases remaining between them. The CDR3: CASSEISGPYGYTF. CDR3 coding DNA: TGTGCCAGCAGTGAGATTAGCGGTCCCTATGGCTACACCTTC.

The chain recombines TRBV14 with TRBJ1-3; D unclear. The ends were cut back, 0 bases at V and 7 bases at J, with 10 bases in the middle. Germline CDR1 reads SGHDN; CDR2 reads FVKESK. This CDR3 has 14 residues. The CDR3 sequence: CASSQDSGVNTIYF. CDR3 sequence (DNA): TGTGCCAGCAGCCAAGATTCCGGGGTCAACACCATATATTTT.

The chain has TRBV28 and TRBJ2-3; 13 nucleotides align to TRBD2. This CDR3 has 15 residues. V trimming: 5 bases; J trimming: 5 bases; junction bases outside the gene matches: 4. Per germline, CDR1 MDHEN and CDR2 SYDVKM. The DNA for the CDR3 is TGTGCCAGCAGTAGGACTAGCGGGAGAATAGATACGCAGTATTTT. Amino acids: CASSRTSGRIDTQYF. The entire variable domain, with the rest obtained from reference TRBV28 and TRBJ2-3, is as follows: DVKVTQSSRYLVKRTGEKVFLECVQDMDHENMFWYRQDPGLGLRLIYFSYDVKMKEKGDIPEGYSVSREKKERFSLILESASTNQTSMYLCASSRTSGRIDTQYFGPGTRLTVL.

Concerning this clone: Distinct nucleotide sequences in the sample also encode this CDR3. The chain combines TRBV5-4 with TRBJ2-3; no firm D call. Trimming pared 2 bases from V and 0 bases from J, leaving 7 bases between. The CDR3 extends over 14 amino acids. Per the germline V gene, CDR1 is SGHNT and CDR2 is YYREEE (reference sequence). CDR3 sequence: CASSLLTSTDTQYF. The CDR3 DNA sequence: TGTGCCAGCAGCTTATTAACTAGCACAGATACGCAGTATTTT. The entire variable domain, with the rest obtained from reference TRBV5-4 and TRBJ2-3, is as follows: ETGVTQSPTHLIKTRGQQVTLRCSSQSGHNTVSWYQQALGQGPQFIFQYYREEENGRGNFPPRFSGLQFPNYSSELNVNALELDDSALYLCASSLLTSTDTQYFGPGTRLTVL.

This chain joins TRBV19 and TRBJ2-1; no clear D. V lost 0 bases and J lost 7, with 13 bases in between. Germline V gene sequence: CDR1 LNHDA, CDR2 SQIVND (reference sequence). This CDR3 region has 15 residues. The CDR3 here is CASSIDLSRWNEQFF. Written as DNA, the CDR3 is TGTGCCAGTAGTATAGATCTATCTAGGTGGAATGAGCAGTTCTTC. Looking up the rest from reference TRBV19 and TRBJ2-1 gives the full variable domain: DGGITQSPKYLFRKEGQNVTLSCEQNLNHDAMYWYRQDPGQGLRLIYYSQIVNDFQKGDIAEGYSVSREKKESFPLTVTSAQKNPTAFYLCASSIDLSRWNEQFFGPGTRLTVL.

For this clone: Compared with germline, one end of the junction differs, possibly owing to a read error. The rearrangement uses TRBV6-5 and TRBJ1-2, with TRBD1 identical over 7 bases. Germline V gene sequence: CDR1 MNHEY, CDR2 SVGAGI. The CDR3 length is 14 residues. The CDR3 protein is CASSRQGDNYGYPF. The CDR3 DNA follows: TGTGCCAGCAGCCGACAGGGCGATAACTATGGCTACCCCTTC.

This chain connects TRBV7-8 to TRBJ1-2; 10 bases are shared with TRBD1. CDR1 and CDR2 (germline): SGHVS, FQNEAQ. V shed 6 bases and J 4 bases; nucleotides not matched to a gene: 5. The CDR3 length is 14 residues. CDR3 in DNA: TGTGCCAGCAGACTCGGGACAGGGGCCTATGGCTACACCTTC. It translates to CASRLGTGAYGYTF. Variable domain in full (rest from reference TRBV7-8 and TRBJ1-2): GAGVSQSPRYKVAKRGQDVALRCDPISGHVSLFWYQQALGQGPEFLTYFQNEAQLDKSGLPSDRFFAERPEGSVSTLKIQRTQQEDSAVYLCASRLGTGAYGYTFGSGTRLTVV.

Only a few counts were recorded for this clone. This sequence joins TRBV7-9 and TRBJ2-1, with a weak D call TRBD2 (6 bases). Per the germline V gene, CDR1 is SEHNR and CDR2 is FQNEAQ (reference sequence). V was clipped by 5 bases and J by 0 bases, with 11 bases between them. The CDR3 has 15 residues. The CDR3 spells CASSPRRGSYNEQFF. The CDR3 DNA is TGTGCCAGCAGCCCCCGGAGGGGCTCCTACAATGAGCAGTTCTTC.

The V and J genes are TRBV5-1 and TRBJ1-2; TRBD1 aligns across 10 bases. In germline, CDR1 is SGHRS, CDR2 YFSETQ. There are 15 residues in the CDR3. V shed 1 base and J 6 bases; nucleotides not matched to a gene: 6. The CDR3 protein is CASSLRDRGRDGYTF. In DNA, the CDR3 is TGCGCCAGCAGCTTGAGAGACAGGGGGCGCGATGGCTACACCTTC.

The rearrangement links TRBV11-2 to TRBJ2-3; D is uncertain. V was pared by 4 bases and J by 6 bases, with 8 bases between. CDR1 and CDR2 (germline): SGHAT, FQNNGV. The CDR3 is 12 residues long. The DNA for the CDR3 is TGTGCCAGCAGCTCTCCGCGGGATACGCAGTATTTT. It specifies CASSSPRDTQYF.

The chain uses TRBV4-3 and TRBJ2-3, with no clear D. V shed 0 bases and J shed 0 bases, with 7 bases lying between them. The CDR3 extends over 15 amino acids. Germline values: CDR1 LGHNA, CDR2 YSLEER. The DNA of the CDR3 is TGCGCCAGCAGCCAAGACTACCTAAGCACAGATACGCAGTATTTT. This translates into CASSQDYLSTDTQYF.

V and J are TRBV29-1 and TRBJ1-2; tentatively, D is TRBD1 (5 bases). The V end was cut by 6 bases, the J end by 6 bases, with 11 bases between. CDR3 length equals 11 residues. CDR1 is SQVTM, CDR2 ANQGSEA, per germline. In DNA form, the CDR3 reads TGCAGCGTGGACCCAGGGAATGGCTACACCTTC. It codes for CSVDPGNGYTF. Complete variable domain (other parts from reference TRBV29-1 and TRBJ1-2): SAVISQKPSRDICQRGTSLTIQCQVDSQVTMMFWYRQQPGQSLTLIATANQGSEATYESGFVIDKFPISRPNLTFSTLTVSNMSPEDSSIYLCSVDPGNGYTFGSGTRLTVV.

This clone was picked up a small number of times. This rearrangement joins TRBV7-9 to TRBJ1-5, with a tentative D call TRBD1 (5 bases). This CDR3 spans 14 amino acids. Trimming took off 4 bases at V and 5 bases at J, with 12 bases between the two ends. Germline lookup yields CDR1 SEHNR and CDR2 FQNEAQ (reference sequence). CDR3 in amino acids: CASSSLVGDQPQHF. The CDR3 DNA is TGTGCCAGCAGCTCGTTAGTAGGGGATCAGCCCCAGCATTTT.

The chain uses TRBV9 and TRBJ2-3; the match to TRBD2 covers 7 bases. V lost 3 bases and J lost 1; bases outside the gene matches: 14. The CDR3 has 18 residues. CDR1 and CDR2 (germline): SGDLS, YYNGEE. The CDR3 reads CASSAHGSGSGGTDTQYF. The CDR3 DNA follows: TGTGCCAGCAGCGCCCACGGGTCGGGAAGCGGGGGCACAGATACGCAGTATTTT.

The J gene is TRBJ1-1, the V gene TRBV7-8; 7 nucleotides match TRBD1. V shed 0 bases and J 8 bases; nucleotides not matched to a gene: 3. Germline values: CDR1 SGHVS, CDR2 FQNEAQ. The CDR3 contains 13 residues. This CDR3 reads CASSLAPDREAFF. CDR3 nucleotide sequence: TGTGCCAGCAGCTTAGCGCCGGACAGGGAAGCTTTCTTT. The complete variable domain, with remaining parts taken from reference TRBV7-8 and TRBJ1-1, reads GAGVSQSPRYKVAKRGQDVALRCDPISGHVSLFWYQQALGQGPEFLTYFQNEAQLDKSGLPSDRFFAERPEGSVSTLKIQRTQQEDSAVYLCASSLAPDREAFFGQGTRLTVV.

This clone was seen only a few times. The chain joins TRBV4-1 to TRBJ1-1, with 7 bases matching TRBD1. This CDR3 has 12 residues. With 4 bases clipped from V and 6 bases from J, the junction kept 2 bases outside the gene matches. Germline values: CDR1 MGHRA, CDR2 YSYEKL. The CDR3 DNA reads TGCGCCAGCAGCCGGGACAGATCTGAAGCTTTCTTT. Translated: CASSRDRSEAFF.

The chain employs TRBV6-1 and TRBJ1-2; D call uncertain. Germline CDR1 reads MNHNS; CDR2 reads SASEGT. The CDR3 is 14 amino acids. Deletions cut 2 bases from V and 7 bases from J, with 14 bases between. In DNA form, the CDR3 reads TGTGCCAGCAGTGAATTTGGAGGGATGGGTGGCTACACCTTC. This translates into CASSEFGGMGGYTF.

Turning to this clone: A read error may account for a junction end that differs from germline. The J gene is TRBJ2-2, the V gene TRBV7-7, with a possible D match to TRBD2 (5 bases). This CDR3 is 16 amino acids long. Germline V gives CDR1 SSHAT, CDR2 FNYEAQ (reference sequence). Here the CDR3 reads CASSPTRGVDTGELFF. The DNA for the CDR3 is TGTGCTAGCAGCCCAACTCGGGGAGTGGACACCGGGGAGCTGTTTTTT.